A few counts support the clone carrying this T cell receptor beta chain. MiXCR was run by TCRdb on the 5' RACE reads, yielding one entry per CDR3 protein. The sample contains about 550,000 distinct CDR3 sequences, under 25% of which appear only once. The data were obtained in a study of T cells after yellow fever vaccination. Trimming left V 0 bases short and J 3 bases short, with 11 bases between. The CDR3 loop spans 15 amino acids. Per the germline V gene, CDR1 is SGDLS and CDR2 is YYNGEE. The sequence derives from a man between 25 and 39 years old who received the YFV17D yellow fever vaccine. The sample in question was PBMCs, obtained 15 days after the yellow fever booster vaccination. This rearrangement joins TRBV9 to TRBJ2-3, with D perhaps matching TRBD2 (6 bases). The CDR3 sequence: CASSVGGGTTDTQYF. The DNA for the CDR3 is TGTGCCAGCAGCGTAGGGGGCGGGACTACAGATACGCAGTATTTT.